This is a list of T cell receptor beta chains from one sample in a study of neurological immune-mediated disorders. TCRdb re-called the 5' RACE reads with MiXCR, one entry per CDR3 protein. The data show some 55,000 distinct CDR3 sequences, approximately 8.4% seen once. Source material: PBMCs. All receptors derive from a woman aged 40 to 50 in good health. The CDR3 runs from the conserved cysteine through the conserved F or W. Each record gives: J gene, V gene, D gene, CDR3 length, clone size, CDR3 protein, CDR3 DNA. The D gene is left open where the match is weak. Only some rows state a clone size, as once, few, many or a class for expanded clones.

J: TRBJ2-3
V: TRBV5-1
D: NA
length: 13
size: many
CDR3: CASSFGSTDTQYF
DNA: TGCGCCAGCAGCTTCGGAAGCACAGATACGCAGTATTTT

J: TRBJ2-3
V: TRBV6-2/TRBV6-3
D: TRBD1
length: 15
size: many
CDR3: CASKLIRGQADTQYF
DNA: TGTGCCAGCAAACTAATCAGGGGGCAGGCAGATACGCAGTATTTT

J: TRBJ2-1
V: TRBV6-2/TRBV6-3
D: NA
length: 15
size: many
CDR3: CASSSTGAPYNEQFF
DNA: TGTGCCAGCAGTTCGACGGGAGCCCCCTACAATGAGCAGTTCTTC

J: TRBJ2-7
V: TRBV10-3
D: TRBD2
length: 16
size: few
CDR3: CAISGFKTSGVVEQYF
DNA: TGTGCCATCAGCGGTTTCAAGACTAGCGGAGTTGTGGAGCAGTACTTC

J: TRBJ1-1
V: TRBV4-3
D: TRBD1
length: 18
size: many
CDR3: CASSQVVGTGIHGTEAFF
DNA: TGCGCCAGCAGCCAAGTGGTCGGGACAGGGATCCATGGCACTGAAGCTTTCTTT

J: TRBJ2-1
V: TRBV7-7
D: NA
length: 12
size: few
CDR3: CANSGVSDEQFF
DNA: TGTGCCAACAGTGGGGTCTCGGATGAGCAGTTCTTC

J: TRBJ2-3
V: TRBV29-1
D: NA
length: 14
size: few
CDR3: CSVESRVGTDTQYF
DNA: TGCAGCGTTGAATCCAGGGTTGGAACAGATACGCAGTATTTT

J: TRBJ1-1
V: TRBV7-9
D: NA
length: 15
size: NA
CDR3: CASRVQGWDNTEAFF
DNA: TGTGCCAGCAGGGTACAGGGATGGGATAACACTGAAGCTTTCTTT

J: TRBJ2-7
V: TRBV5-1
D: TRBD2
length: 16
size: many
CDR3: CASSVLAGGLSYEQYF
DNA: TGCGCCAGCAGCGTACTAGCGGGGGGACTCTCCTACGAGCAGTACTTC

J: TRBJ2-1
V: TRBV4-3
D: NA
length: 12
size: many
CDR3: CASSKTDNEQFF
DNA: TGCGCCAGCAGCAAGACTGACAATGAGCAGTTCTTC

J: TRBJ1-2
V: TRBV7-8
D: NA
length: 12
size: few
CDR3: CASSQRDYGYTF
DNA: TGTGCCAGCAGCCAGCGGGACTATGGCTACACCTTC